The 3 T cell receptor beta chains below all came from one sample that was sequenced in a study of regulatory and conventional T cells in RAG deficiency. Libraries were prepared by immunoSEQ multiplex PCR; TCRdb keeps only in-frame clonotypes and omits some of them. The sample has 34,000 or so clones; 89% are singletons. The data were also submitted as part of a second study, on regulatory T cells. That paper adds: The PCR used 52 TRBV and 13 TRBJ primers.

The sequenced sample consisted of CD8+ T cells sorted from blood. The receptor source for this set is a human donor in good health.

The V gene is TRBV15, the J gene TRBJ2-1; no clear D gene. CDR1 and CDR2 (germline): LNHNV, YYDKDF (reference sequence). With 0 bases removed from V and 2 bases from J, the gap between germline ends came to 11 bases. The CDR3 runs 16 residues. This CDR3 reads CATSRDPAITYNEQFF. The CDR3 DNA is TGTGCCACCAGCAGAGATCCAGCCATAACCTACAATGAGCAGTTCTTC.

The chain employs TRBV20-1 and TRBJ2-5; D is undetermined. V shed 6 bases and J shed 2 bases, with 4 bases lying between them. The CDR3 contains 10 residues. Germline V CDR1 and CDR2: DFQATT, SNEGSKA (reference sequence). CDR3 loop: CSASQETQYF. CDR3 nucleotide sequence: TGCAGTGCGAGTCAAGAGACCCAGTACTTC.

The rearrangement links TRBV27 to TRBJ2-2, with 10 bases lining up with TRBD2. This CDR3 has 18 residues. Germline V gives CDR1 MNHEY, CDR2 SMNVEV (reference sequence). Trimming cost V 2 bases and J 4 bases; bases outside gene matches: 10. The CDR3 nucleotides read TGTGCCAGCAGTTTACGCCCACTAGGACTAGCGGTCACCGGGGAGCTGTTTTTT. It specifies CASSLRPLGLAVTGELFF.